Presented here are 19 T cell receptor beta chains from one specimen sequenced in a study of blood T cell repertoires in COVID-19. Sequenced by immunoSEQ multiplex PCR; TCRdb stores in-frame clones only, minus some. Here the sample spans some 100,000 clones, over 80% being singletons. Sequenced material: peripheral blood. These TCRs come from a man aged 50-59 years with active COVID-19.

The chain is built from TRBV7-2 and TRBJ2-7; 10 positions match TRBD1. Germline V CDR1 and CDR2: SGHTA, FQGNSA. Trimming took 1 base from V and 4 from J; bases not matched to a gene: 1. The CDR3 totals 14 residues. CDR3 DNA sequence: TGTGCCAGCAGCTTAGGGGGACAGGGGTACGAGCAGTACTTC. Encoded protein: CASSLGGQGYEQYF.

The CDR3 is CASSLRVMNTEAFF. The CDR3 DNA is TGTGCCAGCAGTCTCAGGGTTATGAACACTGAAGCTTTCTTT. The chain couples TRBV6-5 to TRBJ1-1; TRBD1 might be the D (5 bases). Germline lookup yields CDR1 MNHEY and CDR2 SVGAGI. This CDR3 region has 14 residues. Trimming pared 5 bases from V and 0 bases from J, leaving 10 bases between.

Only a few counts were recorded for this clone. This rearrangement joins TRBV28 to TRBJ2-7; 7 bases are a match to TRBD2. Germline trimming cut 7 bases from V and 3 bases from J; bases unmatched to any gene: 6. Germline V gene lookup returns CDR1 MDHEN and CDR2 SYDVKM. CDR3 size: 13 residues. CDR3 coding DNA: TGTGCCAGCACAGCTAGCGGTTACTACGAGCAGTACTTC. This translates into CASTASGYYEQYF.

This chain joins TRBV30 and TRBJ2-7, with 13 bases that match TRBD2. Germline CDR1 reads GTSNPN; CDR2 reads SVGIG (reference sequence). The junction had 18 bases not matched to a gene; V was cut back by 4 bases and J by 3 bases. CDR3 size: 19 residues. CDR3 loop: CAWTELPTTSGRGFYEQYF. Here the CDR3 DNA reads TGTGCCTGGACAGAATTACCTACCACTAGCGGGAGGGGGTTCTACGAGCAGTACTTC.

This rearrangement joins TRBV27 to TRBJ2-1; 9 bases map to TRBD2. V was pared by 6 bases and J by 6 bases, with 12 bases of the junction left unmatched. Per germline, CDR1 MNHEY and CDR2 SMNVEV (reference sequence). This CDR3 is 16 amino acids long. DNA for the CDR3: TGTGCCAGCAGGACCGGCGCGGCGGGAGGGCCCAATGAGCAGTTCTTC. This sequence encodes CASRTGAAGGPNEQFF.

The chain is built from TRBV19 and TRBJ2-4; 7 bases align to TRBD2. Germline CDR1 LNHDA, CDR2 SQIVND (reference sequence). CDR3 length: 15 amino acids. J was trimmed by 2 bases and V by 7 bases; bases with no gene match: 8. Here the CDR3 reads CASIASGGSKNIQYF. DNA for the CDR3: TGTGCCAGTATTGCCTCCGGGGGGTCCAAAAACATTCAGTACTTC.

The V gene is TRBV7-9, the J gene TRBJ2-7; possibly TRBD1 for D (5 bases). The germline gives CDR1 SEHNR, CDR2 FQNEAQ (reference sequence). CDR3 length equals 15 residues. V shed 1 base and J shed 7 bases, with 17 bases lying between them. The CDR3: CASSLGEGVVWEQYF. The CDR3 nucleotides read TGTGCCAGCAGCTTAGGGGAAGGGGTAGTGTGGGAGCAGTACTTC.

This clone was observed a handful of times. The chain combines TRBV18 with TRBJ1-2; 7 bases are shared with TRBD1. V lost 3 bases and J lost 8; bases outside the gene matches: 9. The CDR3 has 14 amino acids. Looked up from germline, CDR1 is KGHSH and CDR2 is LQKENI. The DNA for the CDR3 is TGTGCCAGCTCACCGCCTCAGGGGGTTAAGGGCTACACCTTC. It codes for CASSPPQGVKGYTF.

The chain recombines TRBV3-1 (or the pseudogene TRBV3-2) with TRBJ2-2, with TRBD1 matching 7 bases. V lost 0 bases to trimming and J lost 7 bases; unmatched junction nucleotides: 2. Germline CDR1 and CDR2: LGHDT and YNNKEL (reference sequence). This CDR3 has 14 residues. CDR3 sequence: CASSQEDRVGELFF. Here the CDR3 DNA reads TGTGCCAGCAGCCAAGAAGACAGGGTCGGGGAGCTGTTTTTT.

In nucleotides, the CDR3 is TGTGCCAGCAGTTTAGGCCTTGCCGCCCATGGCTACACCTTC. Translated: CASSLGLAAHGYTF. The J gene is TRBJ1-2, the V gene TRBV28; unclear D gene. This CDR3 has 14 amino acids. Germline loops: CDR1 MDHEN, CDR2 SYDVKM. V lost 2 bases and J lost 6, with 13 bases in between.

The chain couples TRBV7-3 to TRBJ1-1; D uncertain. The CDR3 totals 10 residues. Germline V CDR1 and CDR2: SGHTA, FQGTGA. V lost 8 bases and J 6 bases, leaving 7 bases between the germline ends. CDR3 nucleotide sequence: TGTGCCAGCCTTTTCCCTGAAGCTTTCTTT. It is translated as CASLFPEAFF.

A few counts support this clone. The chain joins TRBV2 to TRBJ1-1, with a tentative D call TRBD1 (6 bases). The germline gives CDR1 SNHLY, CDR2 FYNNEI. The CDR3 has 14 amino acids. V was clipped by 6 bases and J by 4 bases, with 15 bases between them. CDR3 region: CASRTQGEGTEAFF. DNA for the CDR3: TGTGCCAGCAGGACACAGGGAGAGGGCACTGAAGCTTTCTTT.

V is TRBV10-1 and J is TRBJ1-3; no firm D call. CDR1 WNHNN and CDR2 SYGVQD come from the germline V gene (reference sequence). Trimming removed 0 bases at V and 2 bases at J, with 11 bases between. The CDR3 runs 16 residues. CDR3 loop: CASSESAGLAGNTIYF. In DNA, the CDR3 is TGCGCCAGCAGTGAGTCGGCGGGATTGGCTGGAAACACCATATATTTT.

This chain connects TRBV28 to TRBJ2-7; 7 bases align to TRBD2. CDR1 and CDR2 from the germline V gene are MDHEN and SYDVKM. Unmatched junction bases numbered 16, after V lost 5 bases and J lost 6 bases. CDR3 length equals 16 residues. CDR3 loop: CASSRFEAGVRLEQYF. The CDR3 DNA follows: TGTGCCAGCAGTCGCTTCGAGGCGGGAGTACGCCTCGAGCAGTACTTC. Full variable domain (rest looked up from reference TRBV28 and TRBJ2-7): DVKVTQSSRYLVKRTGEKVFLECVQDMDHENMFWYRQDPGLGLRLIYFSYDVKMKEKGDIPEGYSVSREKKERFSLILESASTNQTSMYLCASSRFEAGVRLEQYFGPGTRLTVT.

The chain has TRBV5-4 and TRBJ1-5; 8 bases are a match to TRBD1. From germline, CDR1 is SGHNT and CDR2 YYREEE (reference sequence). This CDR3 is 13 amino acids long. The V and J ends lost 4 bases and 6 bases, in that order; junction bases with no gene match: 3. The CDR3 nucleotides read TGTGCCAGCAGCCGGGGACAGGCTCAGCCCCAGCATTTT. Protein: CASSRGQAQPQHF.

This chain links TRBV5-1 with TRBJ2-1, with 11 bases matching TRBD2. The CDR3 totals 16 residues. Germline CDR1 SGHRS, CDR2 YFSETQ. After removal of 0 bases from V and 8 bases from J, the junction contained 7 bases not matched to a gene. The CDR3 protein is CASSLDLAGGGYEQFF. DNA for the CDR3: TGCGCCAGCAGCTTGGACTTAGCGGGAGGGGGTTATGAGCAGTTCTTC.

The rearrangement links TRBV6-5 to TRBJ1-4, with 8 positions matching TRBD1. The CDR3 has 16 amino acids. In germline, CDR1 is MNHEY, CDR2 SVGAGI. Germline trimming cut 2 bases from V and 11 bases from J; bases unmatched to any gene: 13. CDR3: CASSYDRTGSREKLFF. The CDR3, as DNA: TGTGCCAGCAGTTACGACCGGACAGGGAGTAGGGAGAAACTGTTTTTT.

The genes are TRBV5-1 and TRBJ2-1; 12 nucleotides agree with TRBD1. The CDR3 is 15 residues long. Trimming at V came to 1 base and at J to 9 bases, leaving 5 bases not matched to a gene. CDR1 and CDR2 (germline): SGHRS, YFSETQ. DNA for the CDR3: TGCGCCAGCAGCTTGTCGGGACAGGGGGCGAGTGAGCAGTTCTTC. Its translation is CASSLSGQGASEQFF.

J is TRBJ1-2 and V is TRBV7-9; the D gene is possibly TRBD1 (5 bases). V was clipped by 0 bases and J by 7 bases, with 15 bases between them. CDR3 length: 15 residues. Germline V gene sequence: CDR1 SEHNR, CDR2 FQNEAQ (reference sequence). Written as DNA, the CDR3 is TGTGCCAGCAGCTTAGCGGGGCCAGGTCAGGGTGGCTACACCTTC. Its translation: CASSLAGPGQGGYTF.